The entry that follows covers one T cell receptor (beta chain) sequence. This CDR3 spans 15 amino acids. Germline CDR1 LGHDT, CDR2 YNNKEL (reference sequence). With V trimmed by 4 bases and J by 5 bases, 6 bases remained unmatched. The data belong to a study of blood T cell repertoires in COVID-19. Across the study: The United States, Italy and Spain were the sources of the acute and convalescent COVID-19 samples. Nucleic acid was either cDNA or gDNA, and it came from T cells, B-cell-depleted T cells, or PBMCs.

Under the authors' procedure: Amplification from reference gene primers served as the basis for estimated nucleated cell counts. Generated by immunoSEQ multiplex PCR, the TCRdb table keeps only in-frame clones and is missing some. Clone size and V and J calls were adopted from that table, with D and trimming inferred from the DNA. The profile shows tens of thousands of clones, 85% to 90% of them singletons. The V call is TRBV3-1 (or the pseudogene TRBV3-2), the J call TRBJ2-1; 9 positions agree with TRBD2. The receptor was isolated from a man at least 80 years old in a cohort sampled during active COVID-19. The sequencing sample was made of peripheral blood. The CDR3: CASSPTSGYHNEQFF. As DNA, the CDR3 is TGTGCCAGCAGCCCGACTAGCGGTTACCACAATGAGCAGTTCTTC.